These 16 T cell receptor beta chains share one sample of origin, sequenced in a study of PD-L1 blockade in urothelial cancer. The data were produced by immunoSEQ multiplex PCR, yet TCRdb's version contains in-frame clones alone and is incomplete. Of 100,000 or so clones detected, 91% appear once; the ten largest clones hold 0.85% to 1%. Source: PBMCs, taken around atezolizumab (anti-PD-L1) treatment. Every receptor here comes from a woman aged 80 or over with urothelial cancer.

The rearrangement joins TRBV2 to TRBJ1-5; 8 bases align to TRBD1. The CDR3 length is 18 residues. V trimming: 8 bases; J trimming: 4 bases; junction bases outside the gene matches: 19. The germline V gene encodes CDR1 SNHLY and CDR2 FYNNEI. This chain's CDR3 is CASGLGWRTGLGNQPQHF. DNA of the CDR3: TGTGCCAGCGGGTTGGGTTGGCGGACAGGGTTAGGTAATCAGCCCCAGCATTTT.

The gene calls are TRBV2 and TRBJ1-2; TRBD1 matches at 7 bases. V lost 5 bases to trimming and J lost 7 bases; unmatched junction nucleotides: 13. Germline loops: CDR1 SNHLY, CDR2 FYNNEI. The CDR3 totals 15 residues. The CDR3 spells CASSPGQLLDGGYTF. Written as DNA, the CDR3 is TGTGCCAGCAGTCCGGGACAGCTCCTCGATGGTGGCTACACCTTC. Full variable domain (outside the CDR3, taken from reference TRBV2 and TRBJ1-2): EPEVTQTPSHQVTQMGQEVILRCVPISNHLYFYWYRQILGQKVEFLVSFYNNEISEKSEIFDDQFSVERPDGSNFTLKIRSTKLEDSAMYFCASSPGQLLDGGYTFGSGTRLTVV.

CDR3 sequence (DNA): TGTGCCTGGGGCCAGGACAGGGTCGGGACAGATACGCAGTATTTT. This encodes CAWGQDRVGTDTQYF. The V call is TRBV30, the J call TRBJ2-3, with 8 bases matching TRBD1. V lost 5 bases, J lost 3 bases, and 10 bases stayed unmatched. This CDR3 region has 15 residues. CDR1 is GTSNPN and CDR2 is SVGIG in the germline V gene (reference sequence).

The rearrangement uses TRBV28 and TRBJ2-1; no clear D. Germline V gene lookup returns CDR1 MDHEN and CDR2 SYDVKM. This CDR3 is built from 13 residues. V was shortened by 6 bases and J by 1 base, with 7 bases between the two germline ends. The CDR3 coding sequence is TGTGCCAGCAGAACATATTCCTACAATGAGCAGTTCTTC. It yields the protein CASRTYSYNEQFF.

V is TRBV6-1 and J is TRBJ1-2; 11 nucleotides agree with TRBD1. The CDR3 extends over 13 amino acids. The J segment lost 6 bases and the V segment lost 4 bases, leaving 1 base of the junction unmatched. Germline V gene lookup returns CDR1 MNHNS and CDR2 SASEGT. The DNA of the CDR3 is TGTGCCAGCAGTGCGGGACAGGGGGATGGCTACACCTTC. Residues: CASSAGQGDGYTF.

This clone came up once. The CDR3 loop is CASSLLASMLTDTQYF. CDR3 DNA sequence: TGTGCCAGCAGCTTGTTGGCTAGCATGTTGACAGATACGCAGTATTTT. The rearrangement uses TRBV7-9 and TRBJ2-3, with D possibly being TRBD2 (5 bases). CDR1 and CDR2 from the germline V gene are SEHNR and FQNEAQ (reference sequence). The CDR3 runs 16 residues. Trimming cost V 3 bases and J 3 bases, with 16 bases left between them.

The chain uses TRBV5-1 and TRBJ2-2, with 9 bases fitting TRBD1. Germline V gene sequence: CDR1 SGHRS, CDR2 YFSETQ. With V trimmed by 0 bases and J by 5 bases, 2 bases remained unmatched. The CDR3 sequence is 15 residues long. For the CDR3, the DNA is TGCGCCAGCAGCTTGGGGGACAGGGCTACCGGGGAGCTGTTTTTT. Translation gives CASSLGDRATGELFF.

This chain links TRBV7-9 with TRBJ1-5; D might be TRBD1 (5 bases). V lost 1 base to trimming and J lost 2 bases, with 12 bases between them. The CDR3 spans 16 residues. Germline V lookup: CDR1 SEHNR, CDR2 FQNEAQ (reference sequence). The CDR3 sequence is CASSLESGIGNQPQHF. The DNA of the CDR3 is TGTGCCAGCAGCTTAGAGTCAGGGATTGGCAATCAGCCCCAGCATTTT.

This chain links TRBV6-6 with TRBJ2-2; the match to TRBD2 covers 7 bases. The CDR3 runs to 16 residues. Germline assignment: CDR1 MNHNY and CDR2 SVGAGI (reference sequence). The junction had 2 bases not matched to a gene; V was cut back by 0 bases and J by 1 base. In DNA form, the CDR3 reads TGTGCCAGCAGTTACTCGTCTAGCGGGAACACCGGGGAGCTGTTTTTT. Its protein is CASSYSSSGNTGELFF.

The chain couples TRBV20-1 to TRBJ1-2; a weak D match, TRBD1 (5 bases). Germline CDR1 and CDR2: DFQATT and SNEGSKA (reference sequence). The CDR3 is made up of 11 amino acids. V lost 4 bases and J lost 6, with 9 bases in between. The CDR3 loop reads CSATGDHGYTF. CDR3 coding DNA: TGCAGTGCTACGGGGGACCATGGCTACACCTTC.

In regard to this clone: Other DNA variants within this sample encode the same CDR3. This sequence joins TRBV5-6 and TRBJ1-1; D is unresolved. This CDR3 has 15 amino acids. Germline assignment: CDR1 SGHDT and CDR2 YYEEEE. The germline V and J ends were trimmed by 0 bases and 3 bases, with 12 bases remaining between them. The CDR3 loop reads CASSLVYKADTEAFF. The CDR3 bases are TGTGCCAGCAGCTTGGTGTACAAGGCGGACACTGAAGCTTTCTTT.

J is TRBJ2-7 and V is TRBV14; 9 bases are a match to TRBD2. Trimming at V came to 4 bases and at J to 7 bases, leaving 11 bases not matched to a gene. Germline-derived CDR1 and CDR2 are SGHDN and FVKESK. The CDR3 is made up of 15 amino acids. CDR3 region: CASSPLTSGGGEQYF. The CDR3, as DNA: TGTGCCAGCAGCCCTTTGACTAGCGGAGGCGGGGAGCAGTACTTC.

The chain employs TRBV5-1 and TRBJ2-3, with TRBD2 matching 8 bases. CDR1 is SGHRS, CDR2 YFSETQ, per germline. This CDR3 is 15 amino acids long. Trimming at V came to 2 bases and at J to 0 bases, leaving 2 bases not matched to a gene. As DNA, the CDR3 is TGCGCCAGCAGCTTAGAGCGGGGGAGCACAGATACGCAGTATTTT. It is translated as CASSLERGSTDTQYF.

The CDR3 DNA sequence: TGTGCCAGCAGCTTAGGCCTCGTGGGACAGGACACTGAAGCTTTCTTT. Amino acid sequence: CASSLGLVGQDTEAFF. V and J are TRBV7-9 and TRBJ1-1, with 8 bases that match TRBD1. CDR3 size: 16 residues. Germline CDR1 SEHNR, CDR2 FQNEAQ (reference sequence). After removal of 1 base from V and 3 bases from J, the junction contained 7 bases not matched to a gene.

The V and J genes are TRBV13 and TRBJ1-2; D is possibly TRBD1 (6 bases). Trimming took off 4 bases at V and 5 bases at J, with 26 bases between the two ends. Germline V gene data show CDR1 as PRHDT and CDR2 as FYEKMQ (reference sequence). The CDR3 runs to 18 residues. This CDR3 is CASSSKTQWDLGGYGYTF. The CDR3 bases are TGTGCCAGCAGCTCCAAAACCCAGTGGGACCTAGGGGGTTATGGCTACACCTTC.

The V gene is TRBV11-2, the J gene TRBJ2-7; 7 nucleotides match TRBD2. The V and J ends lost 1 base and 4 bases, in that order; junction bases with no gene match: 1. The CDR3 consists of 13 residues. Germline CDR1 and CDR2: SGHAT and FQNNGV. Written as DNA, the CDR3 is TGTGCCAGCAGCTTAGGGGAGGGGTACGAGCAGTACTTC. Protein sequence: CASSLGEGYEQYF.